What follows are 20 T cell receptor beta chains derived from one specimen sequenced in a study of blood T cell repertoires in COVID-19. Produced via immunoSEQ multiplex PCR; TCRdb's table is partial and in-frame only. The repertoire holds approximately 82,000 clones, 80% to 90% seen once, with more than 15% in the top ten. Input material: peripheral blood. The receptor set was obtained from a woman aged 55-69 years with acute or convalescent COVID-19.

CDR3 protein: CASSLGALRNTEAFF. Here the CDR3 DNA reads TGTGCCAGCAGCTTAGGGGCGCTGAGGAACACTGAAGCTTTCTTT. The gene calls are TRBV5-6 and TRBJ1-1, with D possibly matching TRBD1 (5 bases). This CDR3 has 15 residues. CDR1 is SGHDT, CDR2 YYEEEE, per germline. Trimming left V 2 bases short and J 1 base short, with 12 bases between.

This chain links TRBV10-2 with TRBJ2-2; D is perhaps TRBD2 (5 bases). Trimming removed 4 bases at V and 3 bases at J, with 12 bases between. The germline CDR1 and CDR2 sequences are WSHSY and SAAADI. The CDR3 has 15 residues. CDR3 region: CASSATRGDTGELFF. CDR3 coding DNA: TGCGCCAGCAGTGCTACCCGGGGTGACACCGGGGAGCTGTTTTTT.

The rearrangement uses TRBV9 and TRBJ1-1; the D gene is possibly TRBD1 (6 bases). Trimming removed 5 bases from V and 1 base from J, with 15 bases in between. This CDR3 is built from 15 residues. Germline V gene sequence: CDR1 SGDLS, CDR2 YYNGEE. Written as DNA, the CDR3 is TGTGCCAGCAGACCTTCTGCGACAGGGAACACTGAAGCTTTCTTT. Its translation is CASRPSATGNTEAFF.

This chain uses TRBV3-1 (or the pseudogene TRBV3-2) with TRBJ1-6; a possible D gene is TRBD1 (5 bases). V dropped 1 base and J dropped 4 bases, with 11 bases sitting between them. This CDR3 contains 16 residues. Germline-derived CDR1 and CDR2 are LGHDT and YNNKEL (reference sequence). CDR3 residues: CASSQGDRPYNSPLHF. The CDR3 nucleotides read TGTGCCAGCAGCCAAGGAGACAGACCTTATAATTCACCCCTCCACTTT.

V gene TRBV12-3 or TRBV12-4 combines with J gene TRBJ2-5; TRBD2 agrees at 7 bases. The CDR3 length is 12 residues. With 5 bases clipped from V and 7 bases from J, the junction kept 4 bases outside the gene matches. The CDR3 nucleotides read TGTGCCAGCAGTGCGGGGAGGGGGACCCAGTACTTC. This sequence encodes CASSAGRGTQYF.

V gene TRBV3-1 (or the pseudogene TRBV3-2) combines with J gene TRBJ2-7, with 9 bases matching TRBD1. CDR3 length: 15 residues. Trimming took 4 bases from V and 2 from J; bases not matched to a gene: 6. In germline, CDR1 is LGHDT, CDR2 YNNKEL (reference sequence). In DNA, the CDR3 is TGTGCCAGCAGCCTCTTGGGGACAGGGCCCTACGAGCAGTACTTC. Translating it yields CASSLLGTGPYEQYF.

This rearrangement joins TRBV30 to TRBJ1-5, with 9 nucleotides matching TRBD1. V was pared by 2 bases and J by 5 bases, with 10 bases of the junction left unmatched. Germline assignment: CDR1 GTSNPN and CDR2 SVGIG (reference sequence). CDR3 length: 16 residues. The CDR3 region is CAWSPKDRGSYQPQHF. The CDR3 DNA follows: TGTGCCTGGAGTCCCAAGGACAGGGGAAGTTATCAGCCCCAGCATTTT. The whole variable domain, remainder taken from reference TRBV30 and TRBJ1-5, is SQTIHQWPATLVQPVGSPLSLECTVEGTSNPNLYWYRQAAGRGLQLLFYSVGIGQISSEVPQNLSASRPQDRQFILSSKKLLLSDSGFYLCAWSPKDRGSYQPQHFGDGTRLSIL.

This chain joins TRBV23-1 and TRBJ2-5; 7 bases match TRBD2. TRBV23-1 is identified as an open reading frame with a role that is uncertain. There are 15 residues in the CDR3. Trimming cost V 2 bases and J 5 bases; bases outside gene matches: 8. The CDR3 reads CASSQVAGAGETQYF. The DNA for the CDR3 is TGCGCCAGCAGTCAAGTGGCGGGAGCCGGGGAGACCCAGTACTTC.

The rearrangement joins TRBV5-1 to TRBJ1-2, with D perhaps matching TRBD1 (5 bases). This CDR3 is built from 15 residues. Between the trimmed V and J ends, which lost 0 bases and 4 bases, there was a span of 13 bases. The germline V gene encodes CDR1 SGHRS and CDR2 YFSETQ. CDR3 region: CASSLAGAGIYGYTF. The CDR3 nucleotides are TGCGCCAGCAGCTTGGCAGGTGCAGGGATCTATGGCTACACCTTC.

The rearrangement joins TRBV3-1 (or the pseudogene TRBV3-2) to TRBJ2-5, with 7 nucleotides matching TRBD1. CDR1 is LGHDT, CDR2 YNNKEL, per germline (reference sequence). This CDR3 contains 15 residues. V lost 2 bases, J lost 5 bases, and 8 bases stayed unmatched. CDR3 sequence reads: CASSQQTGPPETQYF. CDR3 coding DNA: TGTGCCAGCAGCCAACAGACAGGGCCCCCGGAGACCCAGTACTTC.

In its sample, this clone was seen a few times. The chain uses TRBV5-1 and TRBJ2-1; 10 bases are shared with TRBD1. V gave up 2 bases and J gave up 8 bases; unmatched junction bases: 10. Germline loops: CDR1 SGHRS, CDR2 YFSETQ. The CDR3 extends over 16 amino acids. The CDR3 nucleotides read TGCGCCAGCAGCTTCCTGGGACAGGGGCTCATGCATGAGCAGTTCTTC. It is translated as CASSFLGQGLMHEQFF.

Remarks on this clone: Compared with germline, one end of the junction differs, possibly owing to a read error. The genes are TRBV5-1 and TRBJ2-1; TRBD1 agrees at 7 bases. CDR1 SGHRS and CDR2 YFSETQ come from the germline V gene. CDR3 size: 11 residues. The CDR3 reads CASSYLQGQVF. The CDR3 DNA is TGCGCCAGCAGCTACTTACAGGGGCAGGTCTTC.

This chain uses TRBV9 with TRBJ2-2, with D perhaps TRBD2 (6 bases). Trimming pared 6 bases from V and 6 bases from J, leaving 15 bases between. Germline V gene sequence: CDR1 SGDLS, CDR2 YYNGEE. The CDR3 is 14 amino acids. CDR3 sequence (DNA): TGTGCCAGCAACCCTGCTCCGGGGGCCGGGGAGCTGTTTTTT. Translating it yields CASNPAPGAGELFF.

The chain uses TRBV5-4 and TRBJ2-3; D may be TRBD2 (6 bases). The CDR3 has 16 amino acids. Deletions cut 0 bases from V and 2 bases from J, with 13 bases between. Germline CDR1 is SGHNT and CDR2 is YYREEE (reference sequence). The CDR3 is CASSLVGGDLTDTQYF. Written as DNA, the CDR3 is TGTGCCAGCAGCTTGGTAGGCGGGGATCTCACAGATACGCAGTATTTT.

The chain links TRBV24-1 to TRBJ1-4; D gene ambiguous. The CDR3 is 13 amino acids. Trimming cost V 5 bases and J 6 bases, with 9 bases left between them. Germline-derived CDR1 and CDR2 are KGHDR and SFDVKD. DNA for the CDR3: TGTGCCACCAGTGTGGGAGCGGATGAAAAACTGTTTTTT. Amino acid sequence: CATSVGADEKLFF.

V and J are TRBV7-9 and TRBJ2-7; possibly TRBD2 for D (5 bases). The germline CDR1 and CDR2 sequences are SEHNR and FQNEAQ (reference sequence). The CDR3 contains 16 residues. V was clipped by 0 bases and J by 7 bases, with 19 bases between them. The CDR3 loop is CASSLARDLATGEQYF. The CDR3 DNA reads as TGTGCCAGCAGCTTAGCCCGGGATCTTGCCACGGGGGAGCAGTACTTC.

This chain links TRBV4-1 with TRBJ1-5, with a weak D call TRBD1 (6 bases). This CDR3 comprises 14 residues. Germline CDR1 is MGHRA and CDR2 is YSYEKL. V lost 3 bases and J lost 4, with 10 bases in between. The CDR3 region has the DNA TGCGCCAGCAGCCACACACAGGGAAATCAGCCCCAGCATTTT. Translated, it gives CASSHTQGNQPQHF.

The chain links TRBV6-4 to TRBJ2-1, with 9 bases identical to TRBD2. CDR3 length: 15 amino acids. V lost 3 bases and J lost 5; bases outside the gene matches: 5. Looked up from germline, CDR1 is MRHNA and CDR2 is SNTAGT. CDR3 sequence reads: CASSERLADHNEQFF. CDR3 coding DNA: TGTGCCAGCAGTGAGCGACTAGCGGATCACAATGAGCAGTTCTTC.

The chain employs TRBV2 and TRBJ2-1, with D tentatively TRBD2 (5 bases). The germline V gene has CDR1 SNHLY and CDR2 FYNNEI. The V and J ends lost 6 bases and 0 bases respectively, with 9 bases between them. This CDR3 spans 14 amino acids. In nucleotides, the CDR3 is TGTGCCAGCAGAGCGGCAAGCTCCTACAATGAGCAGTTCTTC. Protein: CASRAASSYNEQFF.

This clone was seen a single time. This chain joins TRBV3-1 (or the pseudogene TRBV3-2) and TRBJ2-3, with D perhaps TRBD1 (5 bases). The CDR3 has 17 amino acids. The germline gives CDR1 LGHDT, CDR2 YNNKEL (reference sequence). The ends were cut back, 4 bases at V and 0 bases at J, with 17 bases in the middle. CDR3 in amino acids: CASSPLPTGRSTDTQYF. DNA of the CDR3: TGTGCCAGCAGCCCCCTCCCAACAGGACGTAGCACAGATACGCAGTATTTT.